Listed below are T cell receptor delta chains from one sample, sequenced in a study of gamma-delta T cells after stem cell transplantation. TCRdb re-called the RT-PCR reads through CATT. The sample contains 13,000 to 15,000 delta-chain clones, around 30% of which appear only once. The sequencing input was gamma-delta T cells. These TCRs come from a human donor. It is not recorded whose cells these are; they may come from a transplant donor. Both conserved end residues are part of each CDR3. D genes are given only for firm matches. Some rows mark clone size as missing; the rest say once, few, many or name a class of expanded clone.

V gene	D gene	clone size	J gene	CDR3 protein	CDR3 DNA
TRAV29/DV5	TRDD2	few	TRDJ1	CAASSPSYGLRGTYTDKLIF	TGTGCAGCAAGCAGCCCTTCCTACGGACTTCGGGGGACTTACACCGATAAACTCATCTTT
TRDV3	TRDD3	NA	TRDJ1	CAFTGGYGPDKLIF	TGTGCCTTTACTGGGGGATACGGGCCCGATAAACTCATCTTT
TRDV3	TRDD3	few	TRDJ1	CAFSFCRPSSFTGGSRFSDKLIF	TGTGCCTTTAGCTTCTGTCGGCCTTCCTCCTTTACTGGGGGAAGTCGGTTCTCCGATAAACTCATCTTT
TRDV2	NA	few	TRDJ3	CACDPRISSWDTRQMFF	TGTGCCTGTGACCCAAGGATCAGCTCCTGGGACACCCGACAGATGTTTTTC
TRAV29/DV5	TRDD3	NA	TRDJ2	CAVSFGASYPTGGLETAQLFF	TGTGCTGTAAGCTTTGGGGCTTCCTACCCGACTGGGGGATTAGAGACAGCACAACTCTTCTTT
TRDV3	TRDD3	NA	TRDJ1	CASFSGGYKGITDKLIF	TGTGCCTCCTTTTCTGGGGGATATAAGGGGATCACCGATAAACTCATCTTT
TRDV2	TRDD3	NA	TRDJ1	CAWGPTSDHSYWGTWYTDKLIF	TGTGCCTGGGGGCCAACTTCCGATCATTCTTACTGGGGGACGTGGTACACCGATAAACTCATCTTT
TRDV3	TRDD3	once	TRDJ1	CAFLRSFTGVDTDKLIF	TGTGCCTTTCTAAGGTCTTTTACTGGGGTAGACACCGATAAACTCATCTTT
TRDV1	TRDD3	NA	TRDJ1	CALGNPRLLLGDRGHKLIF	TGTGCTCTTGGGAACCCCCGGCTCCTGCTGGGGGATAGGGGCCATAAACTCATCTTT
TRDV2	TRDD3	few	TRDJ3	CACDKILGDTWDTRQMFF	TGTGCCTGTGACAAAATACTGGGGGATACCTGGGACACCCGACAGATGTTTTTC
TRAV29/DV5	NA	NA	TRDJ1	CAARYSPGLPGADKLIF	TGTGCAGCTCGCTATAGTCCGGGGCTACCGGGGGCCGATAAACTCATCTTT
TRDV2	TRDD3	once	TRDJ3	CACDTDWGRPWYTRQMFF	TGTGCCTGTGACACCGACTGGGGGCGACCCTGGTACACCCGACAGATGTTTTTC
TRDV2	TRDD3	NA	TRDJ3	CACDTWGISRSWDTRQMFF	TGTGCCTGTGACACCTGGGGGATATCTAGATCCTGGGACACCCGACAGATGTTTTTC
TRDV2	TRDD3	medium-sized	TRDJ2	CACTGGKALTAQLFF	TGTGCCTGTACTGGGGGGAAAGCTTTGACAGCACAACTCTTCTTT
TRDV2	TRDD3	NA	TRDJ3	CACDTGTGGYSLDTRQMFF	TGTGCCTGTGACACCGGTACTGGGGGATACTCCTTGGACACCCGACAGATGTTTTTC
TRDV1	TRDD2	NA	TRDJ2	CALGATFLLGLCTDLTAQLFF	TGTGCTCTTGGGGCCACCTTCCTACTGGGGCTCTGCACCGATTTGACAGCACAACTCTTCTTT
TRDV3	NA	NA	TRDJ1	CAYNCRLYARYTDKLIF	NA
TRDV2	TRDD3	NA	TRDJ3	CACDWVLGDTRRDTRQMFF	TGTGCCTGTGACTGGGTACTGGGGGATACGCGCCGGGACACCCGACAGATGTTTTTC
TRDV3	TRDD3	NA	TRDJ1	CACCPNGGYCTDKLIF	TGTGCCTGCTGTCCTAATGGGGGATACTGCACCGATAAACTCATCTTT
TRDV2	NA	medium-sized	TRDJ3	CACDTLSDSWDTRQMFF	TGTGCCTGTGACACCCTTTCTGACTCCTGGGACACCCGACAGATGTTTTTC
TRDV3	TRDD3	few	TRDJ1	CAHRTGRGDTRADKLIF	TGTGCCCACAGGACTGGCCGGGGGGATACTCGAGCCGATAAACTCATCTTT
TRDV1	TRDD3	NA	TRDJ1	CALGELMSQRVLGDTNFDKLIF	TGTGCTCTTGGGGAACTCATGTCCCAAAGAGTACTGGGGGATACTAACTTCGATAAACTCATCTTT
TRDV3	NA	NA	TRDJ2	CAPVSLRTRALTAQLFF	TGTGCCCCCGTATCCTTACGGACCCGCGCTTTGACAGCACAACTCTTCTTT
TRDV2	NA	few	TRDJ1	CACDAVLGDYTDKLIF	TGTGCCTGTGACGCCGTACTTGGGGACTACACCGATAAACTCATCTTT
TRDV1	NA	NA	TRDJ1	CALGERRKPYPIHTDKLIF	TGTGCTCTTGGGGAACGGCGTAAACCTTACCCTATCCACACCGATAAACTCATCTTT
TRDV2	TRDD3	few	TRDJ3	CACDTDFTGGSYSWDTRQMFF	TGTGCCTGTGACACCGATTTTACTGGGGGATCATACTCCTGGGACACCCGACAGATGTTTTTC
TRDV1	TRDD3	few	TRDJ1	CALGELCSPAGTGGRTDPTDKLIF	TGTGCTCTTGGGGAACTGTGCTCTCCAGCTGGTACTGGGGGACGAACGGACCCCACCGATAAACTCATCTTT
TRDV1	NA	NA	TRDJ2	CALGENGRGPTSLTAQLFF	TGTGCTCTTGGGGAAAATGGGAGGGGGCCGACCTCTTTGACAGCACAACTCTTCTTT
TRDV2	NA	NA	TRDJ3	CACDPHRGSRGRPWDTRQMFF	TGTGCCTGTGACCCCCACCGGGGGAGTAGGGGCCGACCCTGGGACACCCGACAGATGTTTTTC
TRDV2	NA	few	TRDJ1	CACDTGGEFNVTDKLIF	TGTGCCTGTGACACCGGAGGCGAATTTAACGTCACCGATAAACTCATCTTT
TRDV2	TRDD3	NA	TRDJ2	CACDELGDTGTQLFF	TGTGCCTGTGACGAACTGGGGGATACTGGAACACAACTCTTCTTT
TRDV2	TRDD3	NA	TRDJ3	CACDVLGVFPRWDTRQMFF	TGTGCCTGTGACGTACTGGGGGTCTTCCCTCGTTGGGACACCCGACAGATGTTTTTC
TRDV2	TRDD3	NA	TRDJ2	CACDLLGDIGQLFF	TGTGCCTGCGATTTACTGGGGGATATTGGGCAACTCTTCTTT
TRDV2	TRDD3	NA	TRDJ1	CACDTAGGYGVDNDKLIF	TGTGCCTGTGACACCGCTGGGGGATACGGGGTCGATAACGATAAACTCATCTTT
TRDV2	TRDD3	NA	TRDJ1	CACDRGLGDTRWTDKLIF	TGTGCCTGTGACAGAGGACTGGGGGATACGCGGTGGACCGATAAACTCATCTTT
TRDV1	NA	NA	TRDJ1	CALGAPGGRPTYTDKLIF	TGTGCTCTTGGGGCGCCGGGTGGGAGACCCACTTACACCGATAAACTCATCTTT
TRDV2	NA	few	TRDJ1	CACVLLSGGTAGTDKLIF	TGTGCCTGTGTCCTTTTATCGGGGGGTACAGCCGGCACCGATAAACTCATCTTT
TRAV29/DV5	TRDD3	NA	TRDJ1	CAASEGSVGDTQYTDKLIF	TGTGCCGCAAGCGAAGGGTCCGTGGGGGATACCCAGTACACCGATAAACTCATCTTT
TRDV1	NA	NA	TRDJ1	CALGSHRAIWGPSYTDKLIF	TGTGCTCTTGGGTCTCATAGGGCGATATGGGGGCCCTCGTACACCGATAAACTCATCTTT
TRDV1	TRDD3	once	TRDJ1	CALGEPSASYWGTYQLIF	TGTGCTCTTGGGGAACCGTCAGCTTCGTACTGGGGGACCTATCAACTCATCTTT